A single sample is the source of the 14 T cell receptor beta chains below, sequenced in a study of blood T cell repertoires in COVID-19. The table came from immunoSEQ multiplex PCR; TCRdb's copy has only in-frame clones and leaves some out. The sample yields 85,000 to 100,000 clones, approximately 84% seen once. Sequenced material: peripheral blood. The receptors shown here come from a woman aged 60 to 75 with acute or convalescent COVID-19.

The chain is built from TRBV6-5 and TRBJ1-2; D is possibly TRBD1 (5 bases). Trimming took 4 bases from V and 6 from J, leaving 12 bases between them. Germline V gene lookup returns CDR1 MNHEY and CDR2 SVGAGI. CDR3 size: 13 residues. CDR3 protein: CASSFGRADGYTF. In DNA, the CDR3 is TGTGCCAGCAGTTTTGGCAGGGCGGATGGCTACACCTTC.

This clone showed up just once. The chain's CDR3 is CASNVDRGNSPLHF. The CDR3 DNA reads as TGTGCCAGCAATGTTGACAGGGGTAATTCACCCCTCCACTTT. The chain carries TRBV6-5 and TRBJ1-6; 8 bases are shared with TRBD1. J gave up 6 bases and V 7 bases, and 5 bases lay outside the gene matches. This CDR3 region has 14 residues. Germline CDR1 MNHEY, CDR2 SVGAGI.

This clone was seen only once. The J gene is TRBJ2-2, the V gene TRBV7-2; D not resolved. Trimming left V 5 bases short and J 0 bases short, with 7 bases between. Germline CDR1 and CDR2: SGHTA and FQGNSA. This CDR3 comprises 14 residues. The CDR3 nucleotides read TGTGCCAGCAGCCCGAGGCCGAACACCGGGGAGCTGTTTTTT. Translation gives CASSPRPNTGELFF. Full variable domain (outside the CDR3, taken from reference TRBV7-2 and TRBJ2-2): GAGVSQSPSNKVTEKGKDVELRCDPISGHTALYWYRQSLGQGLEFLIYFQGNSAPDKSGLPSDRFSAERTGGSVSTLTIQRTQQEDSAVYLCASSPRPNTGELFFGEGSRLTVL.

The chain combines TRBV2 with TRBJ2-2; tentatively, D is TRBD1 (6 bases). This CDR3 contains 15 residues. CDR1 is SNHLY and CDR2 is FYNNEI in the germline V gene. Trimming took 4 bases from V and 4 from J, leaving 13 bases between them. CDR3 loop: CASSVVKGGTGELFF. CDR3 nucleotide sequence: TGTGCCAGCAGTGTTGTTAAAGGGGGCACCGGGGAGCTGTTTTTT.

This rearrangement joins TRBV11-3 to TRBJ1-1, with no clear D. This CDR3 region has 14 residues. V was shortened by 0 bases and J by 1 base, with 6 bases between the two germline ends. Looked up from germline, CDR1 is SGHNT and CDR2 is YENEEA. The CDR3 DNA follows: TGTGCCAGCAGCTTAGAGTCAGGGAACACTGAAGCTTTCTTT. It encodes CASSLESGNTEAFF. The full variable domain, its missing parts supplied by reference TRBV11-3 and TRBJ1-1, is EAGVVQSPRYKIIEKKQPVAFWCNPISGHNTLYWYLQNLGQGPELLIRYENEEAVDDSQLPKDRFSAERLKGVDSTLKIQPAELGDSAVYLCASSLESGNTEAFFGQGTRLTVV.

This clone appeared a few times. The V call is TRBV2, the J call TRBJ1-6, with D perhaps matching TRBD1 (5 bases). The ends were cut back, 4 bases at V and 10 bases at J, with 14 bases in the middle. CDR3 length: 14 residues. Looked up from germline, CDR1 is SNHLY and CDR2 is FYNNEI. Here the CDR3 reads CASSVIRESSPLHF. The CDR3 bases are TGTGCCAGCAGTGTCATCAGGGAATCATCACCCCTCCACTTT.

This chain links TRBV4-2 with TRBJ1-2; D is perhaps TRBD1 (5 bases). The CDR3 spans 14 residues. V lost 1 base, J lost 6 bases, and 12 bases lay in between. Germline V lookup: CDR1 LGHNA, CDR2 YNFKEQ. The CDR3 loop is CASSQAQGPDGYTF. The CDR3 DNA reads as TGTGCCAGCAGCCAAGCGCAGGGCCCTGATGGCTACACCTTC.

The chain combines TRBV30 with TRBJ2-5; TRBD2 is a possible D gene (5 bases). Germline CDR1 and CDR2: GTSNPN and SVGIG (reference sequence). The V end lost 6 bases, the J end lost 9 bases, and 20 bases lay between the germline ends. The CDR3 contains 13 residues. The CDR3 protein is CACLVTGNKAQYF. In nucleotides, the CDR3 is TGTGCCTGTCTGGTGACCGGGAATAAGGCCCAGTACTTC.

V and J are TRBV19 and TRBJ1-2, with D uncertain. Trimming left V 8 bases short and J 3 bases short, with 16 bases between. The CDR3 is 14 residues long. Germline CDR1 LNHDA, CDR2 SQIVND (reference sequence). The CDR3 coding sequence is TGTGCCAGTTCATACAGACCGAGGGACTATGGCTACACCTTC. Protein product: CASSYRPRDYGYTF.

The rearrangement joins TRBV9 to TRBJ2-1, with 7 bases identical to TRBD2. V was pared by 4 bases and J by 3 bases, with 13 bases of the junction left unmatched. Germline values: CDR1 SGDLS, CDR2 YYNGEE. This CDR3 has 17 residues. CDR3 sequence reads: CASSPPPAGVNYNEQFF. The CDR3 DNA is TGTGCCAGCAGCCCACCACCGGCGGGGGTAAACTACAATGAGCAGTTCTTC.

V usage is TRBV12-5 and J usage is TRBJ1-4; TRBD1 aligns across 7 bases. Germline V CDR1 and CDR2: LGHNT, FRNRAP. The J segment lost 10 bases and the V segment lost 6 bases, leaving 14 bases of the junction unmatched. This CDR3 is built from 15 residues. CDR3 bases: TGTGCTAGTGGCCCCCGAGACAGGGATAGGAGAAAACTGTTTTTT. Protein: CASGPRDRDRRKLFF.

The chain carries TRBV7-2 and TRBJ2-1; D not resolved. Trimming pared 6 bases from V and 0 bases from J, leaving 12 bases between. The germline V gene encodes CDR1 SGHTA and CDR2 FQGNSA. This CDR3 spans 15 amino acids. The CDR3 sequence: CASRMQRSSYNEQFF. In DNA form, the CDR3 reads TGTGCCAGCAGGATGCAACGTAGCTCCTACAATGAGCAGTTCTTC. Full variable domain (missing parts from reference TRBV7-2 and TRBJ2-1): GAGVSQSPSNKVTEKGKDVELRCDPISGHTALYWYRQSLGQGLEFLIYFQGNSAPDKSGLPSDRFSAERTGGSVSTLTIQRTQQEDSAVYLCASRMQRSSYNEQFFGPGTRLTVL.

This chain's CDR3 is CASSPGGPQYF. The DNA of the CDR3 is TGTGCCAGCAGTCCCGGGGGGCCACAGTACTTC. J is TRBJ2-5 and V is TRBV6-2 or TRBV6-3; D perhaps matches TRBD2 (7 bases). Looked up from germline, CDR1 is MNHEY and CDR2 is SVGEGT. Between the trimmed V and J ends, which lost 5 bases and 11 bases, there was a span of 12 bases. This CDR3 region has 11 residues.

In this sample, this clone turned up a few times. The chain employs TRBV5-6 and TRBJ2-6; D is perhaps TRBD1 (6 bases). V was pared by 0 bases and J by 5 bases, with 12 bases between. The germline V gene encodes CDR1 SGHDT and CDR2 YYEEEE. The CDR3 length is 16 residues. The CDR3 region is CASSLVDSIWANVLTF. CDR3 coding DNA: TGTGCCAGCAGCTTGGTGGACAGTATCTGGGCCAACGTCCTGACTTTC.